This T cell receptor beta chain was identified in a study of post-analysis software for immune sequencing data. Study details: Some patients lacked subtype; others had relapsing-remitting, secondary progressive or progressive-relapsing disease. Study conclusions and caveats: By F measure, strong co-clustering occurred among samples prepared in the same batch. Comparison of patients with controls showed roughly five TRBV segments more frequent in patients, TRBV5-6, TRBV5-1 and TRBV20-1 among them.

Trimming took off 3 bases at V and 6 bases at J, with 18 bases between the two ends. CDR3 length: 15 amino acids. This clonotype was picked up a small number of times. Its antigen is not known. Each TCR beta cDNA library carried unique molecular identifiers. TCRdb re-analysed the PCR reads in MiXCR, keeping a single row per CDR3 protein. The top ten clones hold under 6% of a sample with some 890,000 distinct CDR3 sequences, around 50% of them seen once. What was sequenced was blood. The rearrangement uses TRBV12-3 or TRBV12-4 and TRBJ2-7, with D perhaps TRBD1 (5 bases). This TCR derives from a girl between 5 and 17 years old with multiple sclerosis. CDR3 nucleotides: TGTGCCAGCAGTTTTCTGGGGCAGGGTCATGGCGAGCAGTACTTC. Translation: CASSFLGQGHGEQYF.